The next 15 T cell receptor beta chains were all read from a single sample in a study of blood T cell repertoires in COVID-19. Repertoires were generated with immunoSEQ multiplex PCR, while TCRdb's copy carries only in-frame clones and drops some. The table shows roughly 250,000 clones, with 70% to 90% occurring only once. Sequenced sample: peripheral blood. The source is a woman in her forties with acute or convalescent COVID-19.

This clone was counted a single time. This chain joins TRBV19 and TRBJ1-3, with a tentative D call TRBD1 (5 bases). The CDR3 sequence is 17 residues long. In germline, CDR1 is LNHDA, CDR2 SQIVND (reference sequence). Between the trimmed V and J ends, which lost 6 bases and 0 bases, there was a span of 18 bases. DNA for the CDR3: TGTGCCAGTAGGGACACCCACCAGACCCTCTCTGGAAACACCATATATTTT. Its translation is CASRDTHQTLSGNTIYF.

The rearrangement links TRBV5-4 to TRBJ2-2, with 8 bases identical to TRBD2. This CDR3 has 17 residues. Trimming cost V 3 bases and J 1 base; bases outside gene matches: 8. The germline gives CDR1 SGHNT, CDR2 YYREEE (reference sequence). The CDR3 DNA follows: TGTGCCAGCAGCTCGGAGGGCAGCGGGGGGAACACCGGGGAGCTGTTTTTT. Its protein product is CASSSEGSGGNTGELFF.

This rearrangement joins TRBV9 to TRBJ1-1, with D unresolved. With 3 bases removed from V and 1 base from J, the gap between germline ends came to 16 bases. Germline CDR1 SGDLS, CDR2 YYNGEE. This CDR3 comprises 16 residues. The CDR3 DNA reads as TGTGCCAGCAGCGGAGAGAAGTCCCGTCAGAACACTGAAGCTTTCTTT. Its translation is CASSGEKSRQNTEAFF.

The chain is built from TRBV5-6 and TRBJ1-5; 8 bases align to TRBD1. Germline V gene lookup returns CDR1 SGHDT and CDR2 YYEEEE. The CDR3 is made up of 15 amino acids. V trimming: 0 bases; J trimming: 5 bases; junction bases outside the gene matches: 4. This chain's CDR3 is CASSLVDRDDQPQHF. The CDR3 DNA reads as TGTGCCAGCAGCTTGGTGGACAGGGACGATCAGCCCCAGCATTTT. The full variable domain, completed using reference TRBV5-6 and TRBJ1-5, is DAGVTQSPTHLIKTRGQQVTLRCSPKSGHDTVSWYQQALGQGPQFIFQYYEEEERQRGNFPDRFSGHQFPNYSSELNVNALLLGDSALYLCASSLVDRDDQPQHFGDGTRLSIL.

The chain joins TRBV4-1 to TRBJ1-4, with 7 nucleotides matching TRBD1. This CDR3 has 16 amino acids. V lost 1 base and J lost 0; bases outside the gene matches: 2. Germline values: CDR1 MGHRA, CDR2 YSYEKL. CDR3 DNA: TGCGCCAGCAGCCAAGTTCAGGGGGCAACTAATGAAAAACTGTTTTTT. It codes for CASSQVQGATNEKLFF.

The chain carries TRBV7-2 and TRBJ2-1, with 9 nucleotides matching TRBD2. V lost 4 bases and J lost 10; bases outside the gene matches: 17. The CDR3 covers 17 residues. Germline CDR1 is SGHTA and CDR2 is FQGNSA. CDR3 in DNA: TGTGCCAGCAGCTCCCAGCCGGGACTAGCCCAAAGGGGGGAGCAGTTCTTC. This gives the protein CASSSQPGLAQRGEQFF.

CDR3 nucleotide sequence: TGTGCCAGCAGTGGGACAGGGGCACTTGCTTTCTTT. Translating gives CASSGTGALAFF. V usage is TRBV12-3 or TRBV12-4 and J usage is TRBJ1-1, with 10 bases aligning to TRBD1. V lost 5 bases to trimming and J lost 11 bases; unmatched junction nucleotides: 5. There are 12 residues in the CDR3.

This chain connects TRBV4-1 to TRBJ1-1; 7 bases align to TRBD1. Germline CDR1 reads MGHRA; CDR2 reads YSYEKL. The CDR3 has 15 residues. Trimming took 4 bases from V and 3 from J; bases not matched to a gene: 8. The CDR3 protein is CASSLRGTADTEAFF. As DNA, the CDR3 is TGCGCCAGCAGCCTTAGAGGGACAGCGGACACTGAAGCTTTCTTT.

The DNA of the CDR3 is TGTGCCAGCAGCTTAGGAGGTTTTTGGAAGGTTATGAACACTGAAGCTTTCTTT. It specifies CASSLGGFWKVMNTEAFF. The chain carries TRBV11-2 and TRBJ1-1; no firm D call. Germline CDR1 SGHAT, CDR2 FQNNGV. Trimming pared 1 base from V and 0 bases from J, leaving 18 bases between. This CDR3 has 18 residues. Together with reference TRBV11-2 and TRBJ1-1, the CDR3 gives the full variable domain: EAGVAQSPRYKIIEKRQSVAFWCNPISGHATLYWYQQILGQGPKLLIQFQNNGVVDDSQLPKDRFSAERLKGVDSTLKIQPAKLEDSAVYLCASSLGGFWKVMNTEAFFGQGTRLTVV.

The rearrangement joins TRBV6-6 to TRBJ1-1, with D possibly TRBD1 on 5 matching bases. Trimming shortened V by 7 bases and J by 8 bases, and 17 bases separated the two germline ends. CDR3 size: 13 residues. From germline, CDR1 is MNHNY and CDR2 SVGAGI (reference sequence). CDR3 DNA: TGTGCCAGCACCGGGGGATCTATCACGGAAGCTTTCTTT. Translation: CASTGGSITEAFF.

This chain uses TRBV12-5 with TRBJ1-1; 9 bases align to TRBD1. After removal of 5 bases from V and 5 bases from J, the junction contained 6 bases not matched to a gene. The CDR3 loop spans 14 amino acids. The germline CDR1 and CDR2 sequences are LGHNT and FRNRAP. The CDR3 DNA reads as TGTGCTAGTGGTGCGACAGGGGGGGGAACTGAAGCTTTCTTT. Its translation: CASGATGGGTEAFF.

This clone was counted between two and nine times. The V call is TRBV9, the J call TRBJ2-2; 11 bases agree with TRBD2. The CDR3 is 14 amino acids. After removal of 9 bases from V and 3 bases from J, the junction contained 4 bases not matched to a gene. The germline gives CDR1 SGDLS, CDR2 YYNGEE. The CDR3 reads CATGTSGDTGELFF. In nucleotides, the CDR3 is TGTGCCACCGGGACTAGCGGCGACACCGGGGAGCTGTTTTTT.

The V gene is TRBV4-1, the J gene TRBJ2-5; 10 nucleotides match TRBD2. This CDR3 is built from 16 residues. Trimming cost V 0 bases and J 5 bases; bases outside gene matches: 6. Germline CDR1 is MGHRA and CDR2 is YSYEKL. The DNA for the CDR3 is TGCGCCAGCAGCCAAGATCTAGCGGGGGCTCCCGAGACCCAGTACTTC. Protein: CASSQDLAGAPETQYF.

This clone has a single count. The DNA of the CDR3 is TGTGCCAGCAGCTCCCGGGTAGCGGCGAACACCGGGGAGCTGTTTTTT. Its protein is CASSSRVAANTGELFF. V gene TRBV5-4 combines with J gene TRBJ2-2, with D perhaps TRBD2 (6 bases). V was pared by 3 bases and J by 0 bases, with 12 bases between. CDR3 length: 16 residues. The germline V gene encodes CDR1 SGHNT and CDR2 YYREEE (reference sequence).

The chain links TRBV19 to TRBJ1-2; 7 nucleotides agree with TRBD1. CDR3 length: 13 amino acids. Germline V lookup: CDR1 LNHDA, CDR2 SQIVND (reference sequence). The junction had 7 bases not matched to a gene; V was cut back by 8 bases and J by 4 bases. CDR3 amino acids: CASDPGQPYGYTF. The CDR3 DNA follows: TGTGCCAGTGATCCGGGACAGCCCTATGGCTACACCTTC.